The clone carrying this T cell receptor beta chain was seen only once. V lost 7 bases, J lost 8 bases, and 6 bases stayed unmatched. Germline-derived CDR1 and CDR2 are SGHAT and FQNNGV. The CDR3 contains 14 residues. This sample was included in a study of T cell responses to AZD1222 COVID-19 vaccine. Using immunoSEQ multiplex PCR, the repertoire was profiled, and TCRdb retains in-frame clones only, with some absent. The sample lists some 110,000 clones; roughly 91% were seen once. The TCR sequence derives from an adult in good health. The chain carries TRBV11-2 and TRBJ1-6, with 9 bases matching TRBD1. Material: peripheral blood, obtained on day 0 of AZD1222 vaccination. CDR3 sequence: CASTPRTGDSPLHF. DNA of the CDR3: TGTGCCAGCACCCCGCGGACAGGGGATTCACCCCTCCACTTT.